The 30 T cell receptor beta chains reported below all come from one sample, sequenced in a study of T cell responses to AZD1222 COVID-19 vaccine. Assay used: immunoSEQ multiplex PCR; TCRdb lists only in-frame clones, some missing. The sample records 100,000 to 150,000 clones, more than 70% being singletons. The sequencing used peripheral blood, collected on day 0 of AZD1222 vaccination. These receptors came from an adult in good health.

The genes are TRBV6-4 and TRBJ2-2; maybe TRBD1 (6 bases). Trimming shortened V by 5 bases and J by 2 bases, and 18 bases separated the two germline ends. The CDR3 is 17 residues long. CDR1 is MRHNA and CDR2 is SNTAGT in the germline V gene. CDR3 loop: CASSMTSGHLNTGELFF. The CDR3 DNA reads TGTGCCAGCAGTATGACGTCGGGACACCTTAACACCGGGGAGCTGTTTTTT.

This clone came up once. The chain carries TRBV20-1 and TRBJ2-5, with D unclear. This CDR3 has 11 amino acids. The V gene lost 4 bases and the J gene lost 5 bases, with 8 bases spanning the gap. Germline CDR1 and CDR2: DFQATT and SNEGSKA (reference sequence). The chain's CDR3 is CSAKETETQYF. In nucleotides, the CDR3 is TGCAGTGCTAAGGAAACGGAGACCCAGTACTTC.

The chain is built from TRBV6-2 or TRBV6-3 and TRBJ2-7; weak D call: TRBD2 (5 bases). This CDR3 is 15 amino acids long. The V end lost 1 base, the J end lost 0 bases, and 10 bases lay between the germline ends. Germline values: CDR1 MNHEY, CDR2 SVGEGT. The CDR3 here is CASSYFSSSSYEQYF. In nucleotides, the CDR3 is TGTGCCAGCAGTTACTTTTCTAGCAGCTCCTACGAGCAGTACTTC.

The genes are TRBV6-5 and TRBJ1-5; tentatively, D is TRBD1 (6 bases). The CDR3 length is 14 residues. Deletions cut 8 bases from V and 6 bases from J, with 17 bases between. Germline CDR1 is MNHEY and CDR2 is SVGAGI. The CDR3 is CASAPRGAGQPQHF. The CDR3 DNA reads TGTGCCAGCGCCCCCCGGGGGGCGGGTCAGCCCCAGCATTTT.

The V call is TRBV19, the J call TRBJ1-4, with 7 bases fitting TRBD1. After removal of 4 bases from V and 3 bases from J, the junction contained 5 bases not matched to a gene. The CDR3 contains 15 residues. The V gene's germline CDR1 is LNHDA and CDR2 SQIVND (reference sequence). As DNA, the CDR3 is TGTGCCAGTAGTACCACAGGGGAGGCTAATGAAAAACTGTTTTTT. This translates into CASSTTGEANEKLFF.

The gene calls are TRBV6-5 and TRBJ2-3; TRBD2 aligns across 7 bases. Germline assignment: CDR1 MNHEY and CDR2 SVGAGI. V gave up 8 bases and J gave up 1 base; unmatched junction bases: 9. The CDR3 is made up of 15 amino acids. CDR3 amino acids: CASSGPSGGTDTQYF. The CDR3 region has the DNA TGTGCCAGCTCGGGACCTAGCGGCGGCACAGATACGCAGTATTTT.

The rearrangement uses TRBV28 and TRBJ1-5; D gene uncertain. V was pared by 6 bases and J by 5 bases, with 8 bases between. CDR3 length equals 12 residues. Looked up from germline, CDR1 is MDHEN and CDR2 is SYDVKM. CDR3 DNA: TGTGCCAGCAGAATTTCGGATCAGCCCCAGCATTTT. This codes for CASRISDQPQHF.

For the CDR3, the DNA is TGTGCCAGCTCTTCGGGCGGCGACACCGGGGAGCTGTTTTTT. Protein: CASSSGGDTGELFF. The chain carries TRBV28 and TRBJ2-2; no definite D call. Germline V gene sequence: CDR1 MDHEN, CDR2 SYDVKM. V was pared by 8 bases and J by 3 bases, with 13 bases between. The CDR3 has 14 amino acids.

The count of this clone is one. This chain connects TRBV20-1 to TRBJ2-7, with D possibly TRBD1 on 6 matching bases. In germline, CDR1 is DFQATT, CDR2 SNEGSKA (reference sequence). V was cut by 3 bases and J by 0 bases, with 15 bases left in between. The CDR3 covers 15 residues. As DNA, the CDR3 is TGCAGTGCTAGTCCGGATTGGGGGCCCTCCTACGAGCAGTACTTC. This gives the protein CSASPDWGPSYEQYF.

This chain connects TRBV11-2 to TRBJ1-2; D uncertain. This CDR3 has 14 amino acids. Trimming left V 1 base short and J 4 bases short, with 10 bases between. Germline values: CDR1 SGHAT, CDR2 FQNNGV. The CDR3 is CASSLAGLLYGYTF. In nucleotides, the CDR3 is TGTGCCAGCAGCTTAGCAGGACTTCTCTATGGCTACACCTTC.

The chain joins TRBV7-2 to TRBJ1-4, with TRBD1 identical over 8 bases. Germline CDR1 is SGHTA and CDR2 is FQGNSA. V lost 6 bases, J lost 0 bases, and 6 bases stayed unmatched. The CDR3 is 16 residues long. The chain's CDR3 is CASREQGGTTNEKLFF. CDR3 bases: TGTGCCAGCAGGGAACAGGGGGGCACAACTAATGAAAAACTGTTTTTT.

The chain links TRBV6-5 to TRBJ1-6; D is unclear. Per germline, CDR1 MNHEY and CDR2 SVGAGI. Trimming cost V 9 bases and J 2 bases, with 11 bases left between them. This CDR3 region has 14 residues. The CDR3 coding sequence is TGTGCCAGTAGCTCGGGGACCTATAATTCACCCCTCCACTTT. Translating it yields CASSSGTYNSPLHF.

DNA of the CDR3: TGTGCCAGCAGTGTGGAGCGGGGCTCGCAGTATTTT. Protein sequence: CASSVERGSQYF. The chain joins TRBV2 to TRBJ2-3; 7 bases map to TRBD2. This CDR3 has 12 amino acids. V dropped 4 bases and J dropped 10; count of bases not matched to a gene: 5. Germline V CDR1 and CDR2: SNHLY, FYNNEI.

The chain carries TRBV27 and TRBJ2-2; 9 nucleotides match TRBD2. V was clipped by 8 bases and J by 3 bases; unmatched bases: 7. Germline V gene sequence: CDR1 MNHEY, CDR2 SMNVEV (reference sequence). The CDR3 extends over 15 amino acids. For the CDR3, the DNA is TGTGCCAGCTCCTCCGCGGGAGGGGACACCGGGGAGCTGTTTTTT. Residues: CASSSAGGDTGELFF.

The chain links TRBV4-1 to TRBJ1-3, with D possibly being TRBD1 (5 bases). CDR1 is MGHRA, CDR2 YSYEKL, per germline. The CDR3 totals 17 residues. The V end was cut by 4 bases, the J end by 4 bases, with 20 bases between. The CDR3 spells CASSRGGLVLSGNTIYF. The CDR3 DNA reads as TGCGCCAGCAGCCGGGGGGGATTAGTTCTCTCAGGAAACACCATATATTTT.

V gene TRBV4-1 combines with J gene TRBJ1-4, with unresolved D. Per the germline V gene, CDR1 is MGHRA and CDR2 is YSYEKL. CDR3 size: 14 residues. Trimming took 4 bases from V and 6 from J, leaving 12 bases between them. The CDR3 bases are TGCGCCAGCAGCCCGTTTTTCAGAGATGAAAAACTGTTTTTT. Its protein product is CASSPFFRDEKLFF.

J is TRBJ1-1 and V is TRBV21-1. TRBV21-1 is a listed pseudogene. This CDR3 contains 12 residues. The CDR3: CASSKRVTEAFF. CDR3 bases: TGTGCCAGCAGCAAAAGAGTTACTGAAGCTTTCTTT.

The chain recombines TRBV6-5 with TRBJ2-7, with a tentative D call TRBD1 (6 bases). The CDR3 is 11 amino acids. Germline assignment: CDR1 MNHEY and CDR2 SVGAGI. V was shortened by 6 bases and J by 11 bases, with 14 bases between the two germline ends. This CDR3 reads CASSPGTKKYF. CDR3 nucleotide sequence: TGTGCCAGCAGCCCCGGGACAAAGAAGTACTTC.

The gene calls are TRBV28 and TRBJ1-2; D call uncertain. Per the germline V gene, CDR1 is MDHEN and CDR2 is SYDVKM. The CDR3 contains 14 residues. V lost 7 bases, J lost 0 bases, and 12 bases lay in between. CDR3 DNA sequence: TGTGCCAGCATTCAACACGGTGCTAACTATGGCTACACCTTC. It encodes CASIQHGANYGYTF.

This chain connects TRBV10-3 to TRBJ1-4, with TRBD1 matching 7 bases. The CDR3 is 16 amino acids. V trimming: 6 bases; J trimming: 5 bases; junction bases outside the gene matches: 12. Germline-derived CDR1 and CDR2 are ENHRY and SYGVKD. This chain's CDR3 is CAISRSPDRANEKLFF. In DNA form, the CDR3 reads TGTGCCATCAGCCGATCGCCTGACAGGGCGAATGAAAAACTGTTTTTT.

The CDR3 nucleotides read TGTGCCAGCAGCTTAGTATGGGGGGCTGGGGAAAAACTGTTTTTT. Translated: CASSLVWGAGEKLFF. This chain uses TRBV7-2 with TRBJ1-4; TRBD1 might be the D (6 bases). Per the germline V gene, CDR1 is SGHTA and CDR2 is FQGNSA. This CDR3 comprises 15 residues. V was clipped by 1 base and J by 8 bases, with 14 bases between them.

This chain links TRBV11-2 with TRBJ1-5; D might be TRBD1 (6 bases). Germline-derived CDR1 and CDR2 are SGHAT and FQNNGV. CDR3 length: 15 amino acids. Trimming left V 1 base short and J 7 bases short, with 14 bases between. The CDR3 loop is CASSLGDRIQQPQHF. The CDR3 nucleotides are TGTGCCAGCAGCTTAGGCGACAGGATTCAGCAGCCCCAGCATTTT.

The rearrangement uses TRBV29-1 and TRBJ1-2; TRBD1 aligns across 11 bases. This CDR3 is 13 amino acids long. The germline V gene encodes CDR1 SQVTM and CDR2 ANQGSEA. The junction had 7 bases not matched to a gene; V was cut back by 6 bases and J by 7 bases. Written as DNA, the CDR3 is TGCAGCGTACCAGGGACAGGGGGTCGTGGCTACACCTTC. Translation gives CSVPGTGGRGYTF.

The gene calls are TRBV4-1 and TRBJ2-7; D is unresolved. V was pared by 0 bases and J by 5 bases, with 11 bases between. This CDR3 comprises 14 residues. CDR1 and CDR2 (germline): MGHRA, YSYEKL. Here the CDR3 DNA reads TGCGCCAGCAGCCAAGAGCTTATCCGGGACGAGCAGTACTTC. It encodes CASSQELIRDEQYF.

This clone has only one observation. The chain carries TRBV27 and TRBJ1-4; 9 bases are shared with TRBD1. This CDR3 contains 15 residues. CDR1 is MNHEY and CDR2 is SMNVEV in the germline V gene (reference sequence). V shed 5 bases and J 6 bases; nucleotides not matched to a gene: 7. DNA of the CDR3: TGTGCCAGCAGTCACAGGGACAGGGTAGATGAAAAACTGTTTTTT. Its protein is CASSHRDRVDEKLFF.

This rearrangement joins TRBV25-1 to TRBJ2-5; the D is unclear. V gave up 3 bases and J gave up 4 bases, with 9 bases separating them. CDR3 size: 13 residues. Per germline, CDR1 MGHDK and CDR2 SYGVNS. The CDR3 spells CASSEGGVETQYF. The CDR3 DNA follows: TGTGCCAGCAGTGAGGGCGGAGTAGAGACCCAGTACTTC. The full variable domain, its missing parts supplied by reference TRBV25-1 and TRBJ2-5, is EADIYQTPRYLVIGTGKKITLECSQTMGHDKMYWYQQDPGMELHLIHYSYGVNSTEKGDLSSESTVSRIRTEHFPLTLESARPSHTSQYLCASSEGGVETQYFGPGTRLLVL.

This chain uses TRBV7-2 with TRBJ2-7; no clear D. This CDR3 has 14 residues. Germline V gene lookup returns CDR1 SGHTA and CDR2 FQGNSA. Trimming took 2 bases from V and 0 from J, leaving 8 bases between them. The CDR3 region is CASSLSGDSYEQYF. DNA for the CDR3: TGTGCCAGCAGCTTAAGTGGGGACTCCTACGAGCAGTACTTC.

This sequence joins TRBV24-1 and TRBJ2-1; 10 nucleotides match TRBD2. Trimming removed 4 bases from V and 7 bases from J; junction bases left unmatched: 9. Germline CDR1 reads KGHDR; CDR2 reads SFDVKD. The CDR3 runs 16 residues. The CDR3 nucleotides are TGTGCCACCAGTGACCCCCAGCGGGGGGGGAGGAATGAGCAGTTCTTC. Its translation: CATSDPQRGGRNEQFF.

This clone has just a few counts. The chain is built from TRBV19 and TRBJ1-1; D is possibly TRBD1 (6 bases). The CDR3 has 13 amino acids. V dropped 7 bases and J dropped 1 base, with 10 bases sitting between them. Germline-derived CDR1 and CDR2 are LNHDA and SQIVND (reference sequence). The CDR3 spells CASTDRTNTEAFF. The CDR3 coding sequence is TGTGCCAGTACCGACAGGACGAACACTGAAGCTTTCTTT.

The chain has TRBV7-9 and TRBJ2-5; TRBD1 matches 8 bases. CDR1 and CDR2 (germline): SEHNR, FQNEAQ (reference sequence). The junction had 9 bases not matched to a gene; V was cut back by 5 bases and J by 1 base. The CDR3 is 16 residues long. CDR3 DNA: TGTGCCAGCAGCGACTCGGACAGGGCCACCCAAGAGACCCAGTACTTC. As protein: CASSDSDRATQETQYF.